One sample yielded the 7 T cell receptor beta chains listed below, sequenced in a study of T cell responses to AZD1222 COVID-19 vaccine. The repertoire was sequenced with immunoSEQ multiplex PCR; TCRdb's copy has only in-frame clones and lacks some. This repertoire shows about 150,000 clones, 94% found once; its top ten account for 1.3%. The sequencing used peripheral blood, collected on day 0 of AZD1222 vaccination. These receptors were obtained from an adult in good health.

The chain has TRBV7-3 and TRBJ2-3; D possibly corresponds to TRBD1 (5 bases). The germline V and J ends were trimmed by 5 bases and 2 bases, with 8 bases remaining between them. The CDR3 sequence is 13 residues long. CDR1 SGHTA and CDR2 FQGTGA come from the germline V gene. The CDR3 bases are TGTGCCAGCAGCACGGACAACACAGATACGCAGTATTTT. Residues: CASSTDNTDTQYF.

The chain is built from TRBV5-5 and TRBJ1-4; TRBD1 agrees at 11 bases. V was pared by 4 bases and J by 8 bases, with 16 bases of the junction left unmatched. The CDR3 loop spans 18 amino acids. Per germline, CDR1 SGHKS and CDR2 YYEKEE (reference sequence). Here the CDR3 reads CASSQRDRGIVAREKLFF. The CDR3 DNA follows: TGTGCCAGCAGCCAACGGGACAGGGGGATCGTTGCGCGAGAAAAACTGTTTTTT.

The V gene is TRBV6-1, the J gene TRBJ1-5; tentatively, D is TRBD1 (6 bases). Trimming took 6 bases from V and 2 from J, leaving 20 bases between them. The CDR3 spans 17 residues. CDR1 and CDR2 from the germline V gene are MNHNS and SASEGT. The DNA for the CDR3 is TGTGCCAGCAGCGAAACACCACAGGGTTCGGGCAATCAGCCCCAGCATTTT. Translation gives CASSETPQGSGNQPQHF.

V gene TRBV6-5 combines with J gene TRBJ1-6; the D is unclear. The V end lost 6 bases, the J end lost 9 bases, and 18 bases lay between the germline ends. The CDR3 contains 15 residues. Germline-derived CDR1 and CDR2 are MNHEY and SVGAGI. CDR3 sequence (DNA): TGTGCCAGCAGACCGAATCTCCATCGGGGTTCACCCCTCCACTTT. It yields the protein CASRPNLHRGSPLHF.

The J gene is TRBJ1-1, the V gene TRBV6-1; D possibly corresponds to TRBD1 (6 bases). This CDR3 comprises 14 residues. The germline V and J ends were trimmed by 2 bases and 5 bases, with 12 bases remaining between them. Germline lookup yields CDR1 MNHNS and CDR2 SASEGT. The CDR3 region has the DNA TGTGCCAGCAGTGAAACAGGGCGGGGGACTGAAGCTTTCTTT. This sequence encodes CASSETGRGTEAFF.

This chain joins TRBV2 and TRBJ2-1; 10 bases match TRBD2. Germline values: CDR1 SNHLY, CDR2 FYNNEI. This CDR3 is 18 amino acids long. With 1 base clipped from V and 12 bases from J, the junction kept 18 bases outside the gene matches. CDR3 bases: TGTGCCAGCAGTGAAGAAGCTATGGCTAGCGGGGGAAAAAAAAGGCAGTTCTTC. It codes for CASSEEAMASGGKKRQFF.

The CDR3 loop is CASSFPLAGVSDTQYF. CDR3 DNA sequence: TGTGCCAGCAGCTTTCCGCTAGCGGGAGTTTCAGATACGCAGTATTTT. The rearrangement joins TRBV7-8 to TRBJ2-3, with TRBD2 matching over 10 bases. CDR1 is SGHVS and CDR2 is FQNEAQ in the germline V gene. V shed 3 bases and J 4 bases; nucleotides not matched to a gene: 7. The CDR3 has 16 residues.